By its share, the clone carrying this T cell receptor beta chain is medium-sized. Its antigen is unknown. No treatment of any kind had been given to any patient before thyroid surgery. This sample was included in a study of metastatic and nonmetastatic thyroid tumors. Across the study: Across peripheral blood and tumor or nodule tissue samples taken from malignant and benign thyroid patients, the repertoires were compared with one another.

TCRdb reanalyzed the PCR reads via MiXCR. Counted here are about 7,800 clones, approximately 30% occurring once; the ten biggest clones make up approximately 13%. The study's findings and limits: Relative to benign nodules, malignant thyroid tumors were reportedly characterized by significantly elevated TCR beta diversity in blood and tumor.

Per the germline V gene, CDR1 is MNHEY and CDR2 is SMNVEV (reference sequence). V was clipped by 6 bases and J by 5 bases, with 11 bases between them. The CDR3 is 13 amino acids. Sequenced input: adjacent normal tissue. This chain links TRBV27 with TRBJ1-5; D remains ambiguous. This receptor was obtained from a female donor with papillary thyroid cancer or a benign thyroid nodule (not recorded which). Some clones in this sample may be carry-over from other donors' samples. CDR3 sequence reads: CASRAHGDQPQHF. In DNA, the CDR3 is TGTGCCAGCAGGGCCCACGGGGATCAGCCCCAGCATTTT.